This T cell receptor beta chain originates from a study of T cell responses to AZD1222 COVID-19 vaccine. Study-level findings and limits: Of spike-specific TCRs, nearly half reportedly target regions left unmutated in variants. Females made up more of the donors, who were largely white British, and clonal diversity may have come out too low. Only a handful of AZD1222 recipients, several in all, had baseline seropositivity. At 160-218 and 743-854, vaccine-associated CD4 TCRs were dominant, and they spanned spike.

Germline V lookup: CDR1 MNHEY, CDR2 SVGAGI. CDR3 length: 15 residues. V lost 5 bases to trimming and J lost 2 bases; unmatched junction nucleotides: 8. Sequencing used immunoSEQ multiplex PCR; TCRdb keeps in-frame clones, though not all of them. The sample holds 120,000 to 150,000 clones; 80% to 85% are singletons and the top ten take about 3.8%. Of note for this clone: Antigen specificity is unknown.

Sequencing used peripheral blood, obtained on day 0 of MenACWY control vaccination. This TCR came from an adult in good health. This rearrangement joins TRBV6-5 to TRBJ1-1; 7 nucleotides match TRBD1. The CDR3 sequence is CASSKQGRGNTEAFF. CDR3 in DNA: TGTGCCAGCAGTAAACAGGGGAGGGGTAACACTGAAGCTTTCTTT.